These 9 T cell receptor beta chains came from one sample sequenced in a study of cytomegalovirus exposure and HLA in healthy donors. Assay used: immunoSEQ multiplex PCR; TCRdb lists only in-frame clones, some missing. The table records over 150,000 clones, roughly 84% of them present only once. Material for sequencing was PBMCs. The receptor set was obtained from a woman between 25 and 40 years old in good health and CMV-seropositive.

The chain uses TRBV29-1 and TRBJ1-1; D is possibly TRBD1 (6 bases). The CDR3 totals 16 residues. Germline-derived CDR1 and CDR2 are SQVTM and ANQGSEA. The ends were cut back, 0 bases at V and 1 base at J, with 15 bases in the middle. The CDR3 coding sequence is TGCAGCGTTGAAGATCCGTGGGGGCGCGCGAACACTGAAGCTTTCTTT. Its translation is CSVEDPWGRANTEAFF.

The rearrangement joins TRBV7-2 to TRBJ2-7; 7 bases line up with TRBD1. Losses at the gene ends were 3 bases for V and 2 bases for J; bases not matched to a gene: 10. Looked up from germline, CDR1 is SGHTA and CDR2 is FQGNSA. This CDR3 region has 16 residues. CDR3 nucleotides: TGTGCCAGCAGCTTTTTAGTGGGGACAGCGCCCTACGAGCAGTACTTC. It is translated as CASSFLVGTAPYEQYF.

This clone was seen only once. The chain has TRBV9 and TRBJ1-1; perhaps TRBD1 as D (6 bases). The V gene's germline CDR1 is SGDLS and CDR2 YYNGEE. CDR3 length: 13 amino acids. V dropped 2 bases and J dropped 9 bases, with 14 bases sitting between them. CDR3 nucleotides: TGTGCCAGCAGCGTTCTACAGGGACCCCAAGCTTTCTTT. The encoded protein is CASSVLQGPQAFF.

The chain employs TRBV11-3 and TRBJ2-1; no definite D call. The CDR3 is made up of 13 amino acids. V shed 9 bases and J shed 3 bases, with 12 bases lying between them. Germline V lookup: CDR1 SGHNT, CDR2 YENEEA. The CDR3 reads CASGFTFYNEQFF. The CDR3 region has the DNA TGTGCCAGTGGTTTTACTTTCTACAATGAGCAGTTCTTC.

This clone came up once. V usage is TRBV6-5 and J usage is TRBJ2-1; TRBD2 matches at 10 bases. J lost 4 bases, V lost 4 bases, and 4 bases had no gene match. This CDR3 has 15 amino acids. Germline CDR1 and CDR2: MNHEY and SVGAGI. CDR3 region: CASSSGLAEYNEQFF. In DNA, the CDR3 is TGTGCCAGCAGTTCCGGACTAGCGGAGTACAATGAGCAGTTCTTC.

The genes are TRBV5-1 and TRBJ2-1; D is possibly TRBD2 (5 bases). Trimming stripped 2 bases from V and 2 bases from J, with 8 bases between. Germline V gives CDR1 SGHRS, CDR2 YFSETQ. There are 14 residues in the CDR3. The CDR3 protein is CASSLSGTYNEQFF. The CDR3 region has the DNA TGCGCCAGCAGCTTATCCGGGACCTACAATGAGCAGTTCTTC. The full variable domain, in which reference TRBV5-1 and TRBJ2-1 provide the parts outside the CDR3, is KAGVTQTPRYLIKTRGQQVTLSCSPISGHRSVSWYQQTPGQGLQFLFEYFSETQRNKGNFPGRFSGRQFSNSRSEMNVSTLELGDSALYLCASSLSGTYNEQFFGPGTRLTVL.

J is TRBJ2-3 and V is TRBV27; tentative D call: TRBD2 (6 bases). Germline V gives CDR1 MNHEY, CDR2 SMNVEV (reference sequence). The CDR3 sequence is 15 residues long. The V end lost 2 bases, the J end lost 9 bases, and 18 bases lay between the germline ends. CDR3 protein: CASSLTRDSISTQYF. The DNA for the CDR3 is TGTGCCAGCAGTTTAACCAGGGACTCGATCTCGACGCAGTATTTT.

This rearrangement joins TRBV27 to TRBJ2-7; TRBD1 is a possible D gene (6 bases). Germline CDR1 MNHEY, CDR2 SMNVEV (reference sequence). The CDR3 is made up of 14 amino acids. V lost 5 bases to trimming and J lost 3 bases, with 14 bases between them. The chain's CDR3 is CASSHRDTGYEQYF. CDR3 DNA sequence: TGTGCCAGCAGTCACCGGGACACGGGCTACGAGCAGTACTTC.

This chain connects TRBV7-6 to TRBJ2-1, with D perhaps TRBD2 (7 bases). The germline V and J ends were trimmed by 5 bases and 8 bases, with 22 bases remaining between them. Germline V gene sequence: CDR1 SGHVS, CDR2 FNYEAQ. The CDR3 is 16 residues long. DNA of the CDR3: TGTGCCAGCAGCGGCAGGGGCGGGAGTCTTTATGATGAGCAGTTCTTC. It is translated as CASSGRGGSLYDEQFF.